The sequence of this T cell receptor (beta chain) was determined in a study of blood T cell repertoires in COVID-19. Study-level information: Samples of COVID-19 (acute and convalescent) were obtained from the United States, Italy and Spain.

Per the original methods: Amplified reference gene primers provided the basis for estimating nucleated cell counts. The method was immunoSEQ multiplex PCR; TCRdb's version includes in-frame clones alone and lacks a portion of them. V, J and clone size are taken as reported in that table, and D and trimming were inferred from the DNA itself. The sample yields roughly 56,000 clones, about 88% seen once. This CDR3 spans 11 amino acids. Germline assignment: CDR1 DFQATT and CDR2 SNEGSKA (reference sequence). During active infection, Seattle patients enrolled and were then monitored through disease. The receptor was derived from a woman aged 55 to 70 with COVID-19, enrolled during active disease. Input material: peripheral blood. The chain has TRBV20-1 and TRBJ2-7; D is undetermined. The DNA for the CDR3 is TGCAGCGCAAGATACACCTACGAGCAGTACTTC. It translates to CSARYTYEQYF.